This passage covers 22 T cell receptor beta chains from one sample sequenced in a study of blood T cells in healthy people across ages. Primed by a sample-barcoded 5' primer and a J-beta primer mix, a second PCR proceeded for about 6 to 11 cycles. From the 5' RACE reads, TCRdb called clonotypes with MiXCR, one entry per CDR3 protein. The sample comprises about a million distinct CDR3 sequences, 35% to 40% of which are singletons, and 10% to 15% rests with the top ten. Input material: blood. These receptors were taken from a man between 18 and 35 years old in good health.

This chain joins TRBV24-1 and TRBJ1-1; the D is unclear. The CDR3 is made up of 12 amino acids. The germline V gene has CDR1 KGHDR and CDR2 SFDVKD. V was pared by 7 bases and J by 5 bases, with 10 bases between. The CDR3 bases are TGTGCCACCAGCGGGCCCGGTACTGAAGCTTTCTTT. Its protein is CATSGPGTEAFF.

The V and J genes are TRBV12-3 or TRBV12-4 and TRBJ2-7, with a possible D match to TRBD1 (6 bases). The CDR3 spans 14 residues. The ends were cut back, 8 bases at V and 3 bases at J, with 17 bases in the middle. This CDR3 reads CASVQGLEDYEQYF. Here the CDR3 DNA reads TGTGCCAGCGTACAGGGATTGGAGGACTACGAGCAGTACTTC.

This chain joins TRBV15 and TRBJ1-6; TRBD1 is a possible D gene (6 bases). Germline assignment: CDR1 LNHNV and CDR2 YYDKDF (reference sequence). The CDR3 spans 15 residues. V gave up 5 bases and J gave up 6 bases, with 14 bases separating them. The CDR3 region has the DNA TGTGCCACCAGCTCCCGGACAGCTCCTAATTCACCCCTCCACTTT. This codes for CATSSRTAPNSPLHF.

Only a few counts were recorded for this clonotype. This sequence joins TRBV20-1 and TRBJ1-4; D uncertain. Trimming left V 1 base short and J 3 bases short, with 9 bases between. CDR3 length: 14 amino acids. Germline V gene sequence: CDR1 DFQATT, CDR2 SNEGSKA (reference sequence). The CDR3, as DNA: TGCAGTGCTAGAGGGTCCGTGCCTAATGAAAAACTGTTTTTT. Its protein is CSARGSVPNEKLFF.

This rearrangement joins TRBV19 to TRBJ1-2; possibly TRBD1 for D (5 bases). V was shortened by 6 bases and J by 5 bases, with 13 bases between the two germline ends. This CDR3 spans 13 amino acids. CDR1 LNHDA and CDR2 SQIVND come from the germline V gene (reference sequence). The CDR3 DNA sequence: TGTGCCAGTAGCCGTGGGGGGAGTTATGGCTACACCTTC. Encoded protein: CASSRGGSYGYTF.

The chain joins TRBV4-2 to TRBJ2-2, with 8 bases aligning to TRBD2. CDR1 LGHNA and CDR2 YNFKEQ come from the germline V gene. J was trimmed by 2 bases and V by 0 bases; bases with no gene match: 14. This CDR3 has 20 residues. The CDR3 reads CASSQDLGPLRGANTGELFF. The DNA for the CDR3 is TGTGCCAGCAGCCAAGATCTCGGTCCCTTGCGGGGGGCCAACACCGGGGAGCTGTTTTTT.

This chain connects TRBV9 to TRBJ2-3; 8 positions agree with TRBD1. Germline CDR1 and CDR2: SGDLS and YYNGEE. Trimming took 5 bases from V and 4 from J; bases not matched to a gene: 6. The CDR3 has 14 residues. The CDR3 DNA reads TGTGCCAGCAGAGACCTGACAGGGGCAGATACGCAGTATTTT. Its protein is CASRDLTGADTQYF.

This clonotype was observed a handful of times. The rearrangement uses TRBV24-1 and TRBJ2-3; D might be TRBD1 or TRBD2, each matching 6 bases. Trimming left V 5 bases short and J 1 base short, with 18 bases between. The germline V gene has CDR1 KGHDR and CDR2 SFDVKD. This CDR3 has 17 amino acids. The CDR3 loop reads CATSAAVGGFGTDTQYF. Written as DNA, the CDR3 is TGTGCCACCAGTGCAGCGGTAGGGGGGTTTGGCACAGATACGCAGTATTTT.

The rearrangement joins TRBV12-3 or TRBV12-4 to TRBJ2-2; D possibly uses TRBD1 or TRBD2 (5 bases each). This CDR3 is 14 amino acids long. V was shortened by 7 bases and J by 3 bases, with 12 bases between the two germline ends. CDR3 loop: CASISVGDTGELFF. The CDR3 DNA is TGTGCCAGCATTAGCGTAGGGGACACCGGGGAGCTGTTTTTT.

This rearrangement joins TRBV6-2 or TRBV6-3 to TRBJ1-1; possibly TRBD1 for D (6 bases). The CDR3 is 16 residues long. V lost 2 bases to trimming and J lost 5 bases, with 18 bases between them. CDR1 is MNHEY and CDR2 is SVGEGT in the germline V gene. The CDR3 region is CASSYPSGGRGTEAFF. In DNA, the CDR3 is TGTGCCAGCAGTTACCCCTCTGGGGGGCGTGGAACTGAAGCTTTCTTT.

CDR3 nucleotide sequence: TGTGCCAGCAGCTTATCAGGGTGGAGCGGGGAGCTGTTTTTT. Protein product: CASSLSGWSGELFF. J is TRBJ2-2 and V is TRBV7-2; D possibly corresponds to TRBD1 (5 bases). The CDR3 has 14 amino acids. The V end lost 2 bases, the J end lost 7 bases, and 11 bases lay between the germline ends. Germline values: CDR1 SGHTA, CDR2 FQGNSA.

V and J are TRBV9 and TRBJ2-3, with TRBD2 as a possible D gene (6 bases). V shed 0 bases and J shed 3 bases, with 14 bases lying between them. The length of the CDR3 is 16 residues. CDR1 is SGDLS, CDR2 YYNGEE, per germline. CDR3 loop: CASSVENHGGTDTQYF. CDR3 DNA: TGTGCCAGCAGCGTAGAAAATCACGGAGGGACAGATACGCAGTATTTT.

In this sample, this clonotype turned up once. The V and J genes are TRBV30 and TRBJ1-1; the D is unclear. From germline, CDR1 is GTSNPN and CDR2 SVGIG (reference sequence). V dropped 6 bases and J dropped 3 bases, with 14 bases sitting between them. The CDR3 spans 13 residues. For the CDR3, the DNA is TGTGCCTGTAGCGCGGACCGGGACACTGAAGCTTTCTTT. It yields the protein CACSADRDTEAFF.

The chain couples TRBV27 to TRBJ1-1, with 7 nucleotides matching TRBD1. The trim removed 6 bases at V and 2 bases at J, leaving 6 bases unmatched. Germline loops: CDR1 MNHEY, CDR2 SMNVEV (reference sequence). CDR3 size: 14 residues. The CDR3 bases are TGTGCCAGCAGGGCCCGGGACAGAAACACTGAAGCTTTCTTT. Encoded protein: CASRARDRNTEAFF.

This clonotype has only a few counts. This chain joins TRBV6-2 or TRBV6-3 and TRBJ1-2; TRBD1 is a possible D gene (6 bases). CDR1 and CDR2 (germline): MNHEY, SVGEGT. The CDR3 loop spans 12 amino acids. Trimming shortened V by 4 bases and J by 8 bases, and 11 bases separated the two germline ends. CDR3 loop: CASSLGALGYTF. CDR3 nucleotide sequence: TGTGCCAGCAGTTTGGGGGCCCTGGGCTACACCTTC.

The gene calls are TRBV20-1 and TRBJ2-1; TRBD1 matches at 7 bases. The DNA end lines up better with TRBJ2-7; the J call may be wrong. From germline, CDR1 is DFQATT and CDR2 SNEGSKA (reference sequence). The CDR3 has 16 amino acids. The CDR3 region has the DNA TGCAGTGCTAGAGATCTCGTAGGGGGCTCCTACAATGAGCAGTACTTC. It translates to CSARDLVGGSYNEQYF.

The chain combines TRBV30 with TRBJ2-3; D remains unclear. Germline CDR1 GTSNPN, CDR2 SVGIG (reference sequence). The CDR3 loop spans 13 amino acids. V was clipped by 0 bases and J by 1 base, with 5 bases between them. CDR3 sequence reads: CAWSVGRTDTQYF. The CDR3 bases are TGTGCCTGGAGTGTTGGCCGCACAGATACGCAGTATTTT.

This sequence joins TRBV20-1 and TRBJ2-1, with 13 bases matching TRBD2. The germline CDR1 and CDR2 sequences are DFQATT and SNEGSKA (reference sequence). This CDR3 spans 16 amino acids. Trimming cost V 3 bases and J 2 bases; bases outside gene matches: 4. The chain's CDR3 is CSARGTSGEPYNEQFF. The CDR3 bases are TGCAGTGCTAGGGGGACTAGCGGGGAGCCCTACAATGAGCAGTTCTTC.

The chain links TRBV20-1 to TRBJ2-1, with 8 bases lining up with TRBD2. Germline CDR1 is DFQATT and CDR2 is SNEGSKA (reference sequence). There are 17 residues in the CDR3. V trimming: 3 bases; J trimming: 8 bases; junction bases outside the gene matches: 18. The CDR3 is CSARDSSGTRGIDEQFF. As DNA, the CDR3 is TGCAGTGCTAGGGATTCGTCCGGGACTAGAGGTATCGATGAGCAGTTCTTC.

V usage is TRBV29-1 and J usage is TRBJ1-1; D might be TRBD1 (5 bases). Trimming removed 4 bases at V and 3 bases at J, with 12 bases between. This CDR3 comprises 13 residues. Germline V lookup: CDR1 SQVTM, CDR2 ANQGSEA. CDR3 amino acids: CSVGKGVDTEAFF. CDR3 nucleotide sequence: TGCAGCGTTGGCAAAGGGGTTGACACTGAAGCTTTCTTT.

The chain has TRBV7-2 and TRBJ1-6; D may be TRBD1 (6 bases). Trimming removed 8 bases from V and 0 bases from J, with 23 bases in between. There are 19 residues in the CDR3. Germline V gene sequence: CDR1 SGHTA, CDR2 FQGNSA. CDR3 residues: CASGGGVSPVSSYNSPLHF. CDR3 DNA sequence: TGTGCCAGCGGGGGCGGGGTGTCTCCTGTGAGCTCCTATAATTCACCCCTCCACTTT.

The chain combines TRBV6-5 with TRBJ1-2; maybe TRBD1 (5 bases). The germline CDR1 and CDR2 sequences are MNHEY and SVGAGI. The V end lost 8 bases, the J end lost 10 bases, and 14 bases lay between the germline ends. This CDR3 is built from 11 residues. DNA of the CDR3: TGTGCCAGCTCAAGGGGTTTCGACTACACCTTC. Amino acid sequence: CASSRGFDYTF.